The rows below give T cell receptor beta chains drawn from one sample of a study of blood T cell repertoires in COVID-19. Measured with immunoSEQ multiplex PCR; TCRdb has only the in-frame clones, and not every one. The data hold some 100,000 clones, with approximately 81% observed a single time. The sample was peripheral blood. The receptors here all came from a human donor in a cohort sampled during active COVID-19. Each CDR3 is given with its conserved first and last residue. D genes are given only for firm matches. Clone size, where shown, is once, few, many, or a class for clones that have expanded.

size,V,J,D,DNA,CDR3
.,TRBV5-1,TRBJ2-5,TRBD2,TGCGCCAGCAGCCCCGGGACTAGCGGGGGAAAAGAGACCCAGTACTTC,CASSPGTSGGKETQYF
once,TRBV7-2,TRBJ2-7,.,TGTGCCAGCAGCTTAGGGGCAGGGAAGGCCGAGCAGTACTTC,CASSLGAGKAEQYF
.,TRBV7-2,TRBJ1-6,TRBD1,TGTGCCATCCGACAGGGGAGCTCACCCCTCCACTTT,CAIRQGSSPLHF
.,TRBV13,TRBJ2-1,TRBD1,TGTGCCAGCAGCTTAGTGGGACAGGGGTACAATGAGCAGTTCTTC,CASSLVGQGYNEQFF
.,TRBV14,TRBJ2-1,.,TGTGCCAGCAGCCAAATGGGGGCCGGGGGGTACAATGAGCAGTTCTTC,CASSQMGAGGYNEQFF
.,TRBV5-4,TRBJ2-1,TRBD1,TGTGCCAGCAGCCCCGGGACAGGGGTATACAATGAGCAGTTCTTC,CASSPGTGVYNEQFF
.,TRBV6-1,TRBJ2-7,TRBD1,TGTGCCAGCAGTGTCCGGGACAGGGTCATTGTTGGCTACGAGCAGTACTTC,CASSVRDRVIVGYEQYF
few,TRBV18,TRBJ1-1,.,TGTGCCAGCTCACCGTCTCAGGTCGGGAACACTGAAGCTTTCTTT,CASSPSQVGNTEAFF
.,TRBV6-7,TRBJ2-1,.,TGTGCCAGCAGTTACTCGTGGGCACCATTGGCCAATGAGCAGTTCTTC,CASSYSWAPLANEQFF
.,TRBV21-1,TRBJ1-1,.,TGTGCCAGCAGCAAAGCGGGGGACACAATGAACACTGAAGCTTTCTTT,CASSKAGDTMNTEAFF
.,TRBV19,TRBJ1-1,TRBD1,TGTGCCAGTAGTATCAGGACAGGGAGTACGAACACTGAAGCTTTCTTT,CASSIRTGSTNTEAFF
.,TRBV29-1,TRBJ2-7,TRBD1,TGCAGCGCTGAGGGACAGTCCTACGAGCAGTACTTC,CSAEGQSYEQYF
.,TRBV9,TRBJ2-5,TRBD2,TGTGCCAGCAGCGTATCTGGACTAGCAAACCAAGAGACCCAGTACTTC,CASSVSGLANQETQYF
.,TRBV13,TRBJ1-3,TRBD1,TGTGCCAGCAGCTTAGGGACAGGGGGAAGAAACACCATATATTTT,CASSLGTGGRNTIYF